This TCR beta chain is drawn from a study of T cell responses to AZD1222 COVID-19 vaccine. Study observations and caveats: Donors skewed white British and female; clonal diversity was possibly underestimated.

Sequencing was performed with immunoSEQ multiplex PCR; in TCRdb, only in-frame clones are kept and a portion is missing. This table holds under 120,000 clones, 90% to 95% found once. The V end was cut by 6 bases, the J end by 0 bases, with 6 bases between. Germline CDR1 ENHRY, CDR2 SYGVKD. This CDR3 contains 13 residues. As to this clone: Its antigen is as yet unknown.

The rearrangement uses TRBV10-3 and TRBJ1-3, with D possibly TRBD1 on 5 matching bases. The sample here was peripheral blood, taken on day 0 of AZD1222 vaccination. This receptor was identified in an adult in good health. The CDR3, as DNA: TGTGCCATCAGAGACAGCTCTGGAAACACCATATATTTT. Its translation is CAIRDSSGNTIYF.